The present entry profiles one T cell receptor beta chain with its context. These data originate in a study of blood T cell repertoires in COVID-19. In the study overall: COVID-19 samples collected from the United States, Italy and Spain covered acute and convalescent phases. PBMCs, B-cell-depleted T cells, or T cells provided the cDNA or gDNA that made up the material.

As handled by the study authors: Reference gene primer amplification gave estimated nucleated cell counts. Profiled with immunoSEQ multiplex PCR; TCRdb holds only in-frame clones, not every one. That table furnishes V, J and clone size, whereas the DNA furnished D and trimming. Here the sample spans about 35,000 clones, about 81% being singletons. This clonotype was sampled from a human donor in a cohort sampled during active or convalescent COVID-19. The donor label of this sample is uncertain. Sample: peripheral blood.

The chain's CDR3 is CASSPTPQGTEAFF. The CDR3 coding sequence is TGTGCCAGCAGCCCGACCCCCCAGGGAACTGAAGCTTTCTTT. V gene TRBV3-1 (or the pseudogene TRBV3-2) combines with J gene TRBJ1-1; possibly TRBD1 for D (5 bases). V was cut by 4 bases and J by 5 bases, with 14 bases left in between. Germline values: CDR1 LGHDT, CDR2 YNNKEL (reference sequence). This CDR3 has 14 residues.